This T cell receptor (beta chain) was documented in a study of early T cells in non-severe SARS-CoV-2 infection. The CDR3 sequence is 15 residues long. CDR1 is SNHLY, CDR2 FYNNEI, per germline. V lost 2 bases, J lost 2 bases, and 5 bases stayed unmatched. The table lists this clonotype with many counts. MiXCR was run by TCRdb on the 5' RACE reads, yielding one entry per CDR3 protein. Of tens of thousands of distinct CDR3 sequences in the sample, roughly an eighth are singletons; the top ten hold roughly 1.3%. The TCR originated in an adult who was a healthcare worker with PCR-confirmed SARS-CoV-2 infection or an uninfected control (not recorded which). V usage is TRBV2 and J usage is TRBJ2-5, with TRBD1 matching over 7 bases. The specimen was whole blood. The CDR3: CASSEMGQLQETQYF. The DNA for the CDR3 is TGTGCCAGCAGTGAAATGGGACAGCTTCAAGAGACCCAGTACTTC.